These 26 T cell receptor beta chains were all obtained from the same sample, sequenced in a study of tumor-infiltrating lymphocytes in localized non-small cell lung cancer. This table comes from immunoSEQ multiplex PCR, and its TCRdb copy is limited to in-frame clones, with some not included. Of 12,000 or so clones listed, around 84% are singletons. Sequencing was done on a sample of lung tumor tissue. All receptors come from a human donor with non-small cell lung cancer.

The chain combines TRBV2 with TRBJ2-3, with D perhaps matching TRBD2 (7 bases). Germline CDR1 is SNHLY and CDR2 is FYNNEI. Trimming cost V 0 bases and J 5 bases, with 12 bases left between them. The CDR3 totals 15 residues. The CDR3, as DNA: TGTGCCAGCAGTGAAGCGGGGGGGCGTGGAGATACGCAGTATTTT. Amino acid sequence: CASSEAGGRGDTQYF.

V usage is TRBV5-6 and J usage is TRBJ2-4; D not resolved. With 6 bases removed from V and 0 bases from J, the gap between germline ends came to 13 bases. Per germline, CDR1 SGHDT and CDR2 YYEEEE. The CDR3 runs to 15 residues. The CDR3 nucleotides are TGTGCCAGCACCCCATGGGTGGGAGCCAAAAACATTCAGTACTTC. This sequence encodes CASTPWVGAKNIQYF.

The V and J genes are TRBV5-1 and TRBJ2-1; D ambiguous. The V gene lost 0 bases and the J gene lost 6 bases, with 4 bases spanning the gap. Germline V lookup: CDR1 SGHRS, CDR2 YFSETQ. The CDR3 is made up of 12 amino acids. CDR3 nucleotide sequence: TGCGCCAGCAGCTTGGCCCGCAATGAGCAGTTCTTC. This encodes CASSLARNEQFF. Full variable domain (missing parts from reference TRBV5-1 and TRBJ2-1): KAGVTQTPRYLIKTRGQQVTLSCSPISGHRSVSWYQQTPGQGLQFLFEYFSETQRNKGNFPGRFSGRQFSNSRSEMNVSTLELGDSALYLCASSLARNEQFFGPGTRLTVL.

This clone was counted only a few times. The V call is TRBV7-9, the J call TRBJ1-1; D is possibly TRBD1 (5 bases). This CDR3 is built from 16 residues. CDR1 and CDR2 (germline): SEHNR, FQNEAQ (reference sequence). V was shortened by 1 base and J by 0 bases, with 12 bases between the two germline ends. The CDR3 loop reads CASSLGQPLMNTEAFF. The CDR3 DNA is TGTGCCAGCAGCTTAGGACAGCCCCTCATGAACACTGAAGCTTTCTTT.

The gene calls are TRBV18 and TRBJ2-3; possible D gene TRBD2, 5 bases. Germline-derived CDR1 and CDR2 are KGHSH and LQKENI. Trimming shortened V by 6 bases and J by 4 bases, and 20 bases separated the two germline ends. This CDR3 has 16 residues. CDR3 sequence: CASSLLGGTAADTQYF. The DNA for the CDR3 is TGTGCCAGCTCCCTACTAGGCGGCACGGCGGCAGATACGCAGTATTTT.

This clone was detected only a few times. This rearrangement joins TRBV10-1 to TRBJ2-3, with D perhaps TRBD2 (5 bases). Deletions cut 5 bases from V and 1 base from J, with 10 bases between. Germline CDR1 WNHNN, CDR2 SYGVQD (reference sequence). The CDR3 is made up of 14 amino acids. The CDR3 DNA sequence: TGCGCCAGCAGTAGGGATAGCGGCACAGATACGCAGTATTTT. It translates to CASSRDSGTDTQYF.

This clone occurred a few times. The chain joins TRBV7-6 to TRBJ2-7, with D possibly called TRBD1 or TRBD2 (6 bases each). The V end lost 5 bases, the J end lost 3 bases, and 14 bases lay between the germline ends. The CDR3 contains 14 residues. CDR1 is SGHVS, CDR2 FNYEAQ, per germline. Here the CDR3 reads CASSPKGGFYEQYF. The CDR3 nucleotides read TGTGCCAGCAGCCCAAAGGGGGGTTTCTACGAGCAGTACTTC.

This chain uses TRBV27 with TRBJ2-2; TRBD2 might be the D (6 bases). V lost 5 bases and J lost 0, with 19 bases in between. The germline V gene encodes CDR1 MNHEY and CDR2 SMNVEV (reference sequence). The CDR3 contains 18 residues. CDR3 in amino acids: CASSIRLVPGPNTGELFF. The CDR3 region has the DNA TGTGCCAGCAGTATCCGACTAGTACCCGGACCGAACACCGGGGAGCTGTTTTTT.

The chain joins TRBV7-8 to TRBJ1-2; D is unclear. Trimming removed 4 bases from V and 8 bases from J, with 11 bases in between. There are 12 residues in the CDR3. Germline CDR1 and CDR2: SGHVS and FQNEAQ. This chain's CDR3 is CASSSSGRGYTF. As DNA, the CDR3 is TGTGCCAGCAGCTCTAGTGGCAGAGGCTACACCTTC.

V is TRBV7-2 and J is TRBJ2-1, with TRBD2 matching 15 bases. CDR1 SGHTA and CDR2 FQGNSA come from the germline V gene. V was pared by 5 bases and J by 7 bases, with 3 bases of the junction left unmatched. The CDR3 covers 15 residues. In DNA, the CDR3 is TGTGCCAGCAGCCCCGGACTAGCGGGGGGGAATGAGCAGTTCTTC. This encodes CASSPGLAGGNEQFF. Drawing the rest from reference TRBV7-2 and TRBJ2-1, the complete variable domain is GAGVSQSPSNKVTEKGKDVELRCDPISGHTALYWYRQSLGQGLEFLIYFQGNSAPDKSGLPSDRFSAERTGGSVSTLTIQRTQQEDSAVYLCASSPGLAGGNEQFFGPGTRLTVL.

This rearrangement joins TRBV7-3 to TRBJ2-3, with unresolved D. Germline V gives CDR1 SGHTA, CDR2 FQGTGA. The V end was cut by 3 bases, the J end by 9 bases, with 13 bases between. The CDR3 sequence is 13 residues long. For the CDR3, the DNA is TGTGCCAGCAGCTTCGACTCCCCAGGCACGCAGTATTTT. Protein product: CASSFDSPGTQYF. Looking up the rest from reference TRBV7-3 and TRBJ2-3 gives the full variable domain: GAGVSQTPSNKVTEKGKYVELRCDPISGHTALYWYRQSLGQGPEFLIYFQGTGAADDSGLPNDRFFAVRPEGSVSTLKIQRTERGDSAVYLCASSFDSPGTQYFGPGTRLTVL.

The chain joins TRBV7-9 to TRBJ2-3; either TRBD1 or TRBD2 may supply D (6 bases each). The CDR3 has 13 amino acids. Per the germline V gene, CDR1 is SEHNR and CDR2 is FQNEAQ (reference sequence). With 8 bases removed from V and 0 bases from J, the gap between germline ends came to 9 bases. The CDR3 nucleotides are TGTGCCAGCGCGGGACAAAGCACAGATACGCAGTATTTT. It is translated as CASAGQSTDTQYF.

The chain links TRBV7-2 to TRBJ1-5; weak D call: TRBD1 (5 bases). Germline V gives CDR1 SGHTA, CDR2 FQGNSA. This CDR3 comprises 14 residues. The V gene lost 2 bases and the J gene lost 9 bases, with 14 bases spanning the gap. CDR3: CASSLPGPAMPQHF. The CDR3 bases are TGTGCCAGCAGCTTACCGGGACCCGCGATGCCCCAGCATTTT.

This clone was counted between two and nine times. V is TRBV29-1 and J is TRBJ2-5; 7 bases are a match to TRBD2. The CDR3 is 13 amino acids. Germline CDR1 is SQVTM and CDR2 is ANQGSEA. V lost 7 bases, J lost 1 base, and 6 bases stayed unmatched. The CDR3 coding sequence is TGCAGCGGGACTAGTGGAACCCAAGAGACCCAGTACTTC. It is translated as CSGTSGTQETQYF.

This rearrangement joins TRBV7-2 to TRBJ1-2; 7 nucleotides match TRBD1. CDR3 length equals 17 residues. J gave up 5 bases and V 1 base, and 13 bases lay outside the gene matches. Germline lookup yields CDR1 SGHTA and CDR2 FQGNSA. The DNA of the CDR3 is TGTGCCAGCAGCTTAGGCCCAGCCGGGACAGCTTCTTATGGCTACACCTTC. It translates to CASSLGPAGTASYGYTF.

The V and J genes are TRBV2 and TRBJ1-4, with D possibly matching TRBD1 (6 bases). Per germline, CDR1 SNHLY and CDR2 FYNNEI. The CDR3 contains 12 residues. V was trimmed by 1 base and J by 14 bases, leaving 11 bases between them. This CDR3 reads CASSEGTVSLFF. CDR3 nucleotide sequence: TGTGCCAGCAGTGAAGGGACAGTTAGCCTGTTTTTT.

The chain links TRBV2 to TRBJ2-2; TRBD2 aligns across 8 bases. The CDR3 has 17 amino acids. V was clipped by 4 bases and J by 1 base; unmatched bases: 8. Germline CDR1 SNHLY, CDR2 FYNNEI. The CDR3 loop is CASSGAAGGMNTGELFF. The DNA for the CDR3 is TGTGCCAGCAGTGGGGCTGCGGGGGGAATGAACACCGGGGAGCTGTTTTTT.

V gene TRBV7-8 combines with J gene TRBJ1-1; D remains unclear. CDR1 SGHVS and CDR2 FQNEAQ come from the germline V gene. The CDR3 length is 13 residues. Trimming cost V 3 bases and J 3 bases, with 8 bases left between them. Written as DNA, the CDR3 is TGTGCCAGCAGCTTGAATCTTGACACTGAAGCTTTCTTT. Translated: CASSLNLDTEAFF.

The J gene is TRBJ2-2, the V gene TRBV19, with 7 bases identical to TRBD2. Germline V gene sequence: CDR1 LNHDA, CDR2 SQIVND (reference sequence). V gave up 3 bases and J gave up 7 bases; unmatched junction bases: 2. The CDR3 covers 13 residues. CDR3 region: CASSIGGIGELFF. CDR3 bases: TGTGCCAGTAGTATCGGGGGGATCGGGGAGCTGTTTTTT.

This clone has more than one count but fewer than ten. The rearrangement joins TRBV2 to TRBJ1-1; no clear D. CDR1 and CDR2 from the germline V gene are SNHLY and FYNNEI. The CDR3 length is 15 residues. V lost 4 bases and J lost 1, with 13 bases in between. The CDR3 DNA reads TGTGCCAGCAGTGGGTGGGGAGTTCAGAACACTGAAGCTTTCTTT. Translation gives CASSGWGVQNTEAFF.

CDR3 nucleotides: TGTGCCTGGAGTCTCCGGGACAAGAATCAGCCCCAGCATTTT. Translated: CAWSLRDKNQPQHF. The J gene is TRBJ1-5, the V gene TRBV30; tentatively, D is TRBD1 (6 bases). The CDR3 has 14 amino acids. V was trimmed by 2 bases and J by 4 bases, leaving 12 bases between them. Looked up from germline, CDR1 is GTSNPN and CDR2 is SVGIG (reference sequence). Variable domain in full (rest from reference TRBV30 and TRBJ1-5): SQTIHQWPATLVQPVGSPLSLECTVEGTSNPNLYWYRQAAGRGLQLLFYSVGIGQISSEVPQNLSASRPQDRQFILSSKKLLLSDSGFYLCAWSLRDKNQPQHFGDGTRLSIL.

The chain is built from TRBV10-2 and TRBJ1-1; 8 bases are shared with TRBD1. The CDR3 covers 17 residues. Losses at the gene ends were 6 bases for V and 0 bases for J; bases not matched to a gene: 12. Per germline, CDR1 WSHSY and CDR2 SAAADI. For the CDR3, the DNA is TGCGCCAGCAGGGGCCGGACAGGGCAGACATTGAACACTGAAGCTTTCTTT. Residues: CASRGRTGQTLNTEAFF.

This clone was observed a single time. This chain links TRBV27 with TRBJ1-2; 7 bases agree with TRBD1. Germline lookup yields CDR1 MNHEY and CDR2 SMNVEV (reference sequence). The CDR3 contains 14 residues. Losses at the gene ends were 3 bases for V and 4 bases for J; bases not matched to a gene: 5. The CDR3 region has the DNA TGTGCCAGCAGTTTGAAGGGGGCTTTCTATGGCTACACCTTC. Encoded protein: CASSLKGAFYGYTF.

The CDR3 spells CASSPSPGAEQYF. The DNA of the CDR3 is TGTGCCAGCAGCCCCTCCCCGGGAGCCGAGCAGTACTTC. V gene TRBV7-6 combines with J gene TRBJ2-7, with D perhaps matching TRBD2 (6 bases). The CDR3 spans 13 residues. Germline V gene data show CDR1 as SGHVS and CDR2 as FNYEAQ. V gave up 5 bases and J gave up 6 bases, with 14 bases separating them.

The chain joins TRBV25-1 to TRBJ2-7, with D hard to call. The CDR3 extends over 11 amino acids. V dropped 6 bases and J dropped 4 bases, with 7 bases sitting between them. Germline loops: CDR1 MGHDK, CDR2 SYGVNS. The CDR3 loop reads CASSPGYEQYF. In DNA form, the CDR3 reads TGTGCCAGCAGCCCCGGGTACGAGCAGTACTTC.

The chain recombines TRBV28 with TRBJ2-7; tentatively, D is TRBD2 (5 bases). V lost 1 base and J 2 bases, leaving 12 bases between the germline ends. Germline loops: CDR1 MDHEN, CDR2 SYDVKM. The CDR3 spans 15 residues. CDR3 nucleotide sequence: TGTGCCAGCAGTTTATTCGGCGGGCCCACCTACGAGCAGTACTTC. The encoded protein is CASSLFGGPTYEQYF.